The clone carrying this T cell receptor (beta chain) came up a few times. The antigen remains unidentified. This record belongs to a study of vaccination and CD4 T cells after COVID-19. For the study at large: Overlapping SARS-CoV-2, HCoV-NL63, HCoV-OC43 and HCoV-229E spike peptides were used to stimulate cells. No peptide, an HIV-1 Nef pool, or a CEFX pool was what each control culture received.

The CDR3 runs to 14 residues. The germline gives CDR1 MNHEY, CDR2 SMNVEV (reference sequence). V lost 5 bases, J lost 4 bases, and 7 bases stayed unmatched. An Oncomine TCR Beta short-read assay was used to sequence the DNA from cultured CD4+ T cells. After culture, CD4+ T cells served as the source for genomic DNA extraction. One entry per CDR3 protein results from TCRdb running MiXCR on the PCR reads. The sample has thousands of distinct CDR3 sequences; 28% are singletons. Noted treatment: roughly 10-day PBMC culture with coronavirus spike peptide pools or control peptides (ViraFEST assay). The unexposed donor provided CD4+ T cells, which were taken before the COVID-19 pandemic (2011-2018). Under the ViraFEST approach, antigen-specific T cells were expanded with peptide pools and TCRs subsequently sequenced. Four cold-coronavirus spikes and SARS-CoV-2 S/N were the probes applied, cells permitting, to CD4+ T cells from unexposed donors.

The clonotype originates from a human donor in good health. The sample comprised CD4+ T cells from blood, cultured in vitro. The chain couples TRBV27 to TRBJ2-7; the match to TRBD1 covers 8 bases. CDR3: CASSPRRTGYEQYF. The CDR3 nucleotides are TGTGCCAGCAGTCCTAGAAGGACAGGGTACGAGCAGTACTTC.